This T cell receptor beta chain originates from a study of radiotherapy plus CTLA-4 blockade in lung cancer. As for the study in general: Objective response rate was 15% to 20%; disease control rate, about 28%.

The study treated chemo-refractory metastatic non-small-cell lung cancer patients with focal radiation plus ipilimumab CTLA-4 blockade. As concerns this clone: Its antigen is currently unknown.

Assay: immunoSEQ multiplex PCR; the TCRdb copy retains only in-frame clones and omits some. The sample carries around 100,000 clones, more than 75% recorded once. Broader study findings: Dynamics of early blood T cell clones, together with interferon-beta, were reportedly the best predictors of response. In blood, TCR clones derived from the tumor expanded after radiotherapy plus ipilimumab.

The sequence derives from a human donor with non-small cell lung cancer that progressed on radiotherapy plus ipilimumab. Some clones in this sample may be carry-over from other donors' samples. The source was peripheral blood, collected from a patient treated with radiotherapy plus ipilimumab.

CDR3 sequence reads: CASRGDRGFYEQYF. CDR3 DNA sequence: TGTGCCAGCAGGGGGGACAGGGGTTTCTACGAGCAGTACTTC. The rearrangement joins TRBV2 to TRBJ2-7; 10 nucleotides line up with TRBD1. V trimming: 6 bases; J trimming: 3 bases; junction bases outside the gene matches: 5. Looked up from germline, CDR1 is SNHLY and CDR2 is FYNNEI. The length of the CDR3 is 14 residues.